This T cell receptor beta chain was profiled in a study of blood T cell repertoires in COVID-19. Whole-study context: Samples came from the United States, Italy and Spain, spanning acute and convalescent COVID-19. PBMCs, B-cell-depleted T cells, or T cells provided the cDNA or gDNA that made up the material.

Original handling: By means of reference gene primer amplification, nucleated cell counts were estimated. This table comes from immunoSEQ multiplex PCR, and its TCRdb copy is limited to in-frame clones, with some not included. The DNA was the basis for D and trimming; V, J and clone size are from that table. The profile shows fewer than 65,000 clones, approximately 85% of them singletons. The germline gives CDR1 KGHSH, CDR2 LQKENI. With 2 bases removed from V and 1 base from J, the gap between germline ends came to 6 bases. The CDR3 length is 13 residues. The sequenced material came from peripheral blood. The sequence came from a man in his fifties or sixties with acute or convalescent COVID-19. The rearrangement uses TRBV18 and TRBJ2-7; D gene uncertain. The CDR3 region has the DNA TGTGCCAGCTCACCAATTCCATCCTACGAGCAGTACTTC. Protein: CASSPIPSYEQYF.